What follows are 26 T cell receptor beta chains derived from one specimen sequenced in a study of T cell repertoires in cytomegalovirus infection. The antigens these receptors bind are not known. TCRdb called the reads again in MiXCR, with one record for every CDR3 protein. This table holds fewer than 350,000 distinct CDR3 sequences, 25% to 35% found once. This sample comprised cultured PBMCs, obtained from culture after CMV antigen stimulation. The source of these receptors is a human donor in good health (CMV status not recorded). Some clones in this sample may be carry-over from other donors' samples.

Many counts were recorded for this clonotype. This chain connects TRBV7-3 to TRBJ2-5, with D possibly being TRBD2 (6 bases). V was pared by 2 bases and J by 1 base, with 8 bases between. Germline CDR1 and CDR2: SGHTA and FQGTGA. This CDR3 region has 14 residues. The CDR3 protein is CASSLGGTQETQYF. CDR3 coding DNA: TGTGCCAGCAGCTTAGGGGGGACCCAAGAGACCCAGTACTTC. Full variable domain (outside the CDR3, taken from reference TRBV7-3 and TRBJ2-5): GAGVSQTPSNKVTEKGKYVELRCDPISGHTALYWYRQSLGQGPEFLIYFQGTGAADDSGLPNDRFFAVRPEGSVSTLKIQRTERGDSAVYLCASSLGGTQETQYFGPGTRLLVL.

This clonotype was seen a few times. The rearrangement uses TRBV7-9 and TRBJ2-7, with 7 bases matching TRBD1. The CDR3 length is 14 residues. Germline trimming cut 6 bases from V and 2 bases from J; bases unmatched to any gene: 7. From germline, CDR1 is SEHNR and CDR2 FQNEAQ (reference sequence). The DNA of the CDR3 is TGTGCCAGCAGGGGACAGCAAGGGACCTACGAGCAGTACTTC. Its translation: CASRGQQGTYEQYF.

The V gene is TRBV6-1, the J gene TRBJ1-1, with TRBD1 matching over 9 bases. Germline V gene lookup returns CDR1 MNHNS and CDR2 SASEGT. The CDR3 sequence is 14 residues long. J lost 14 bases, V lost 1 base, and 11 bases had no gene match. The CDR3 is CASSEGRRTGVLFF. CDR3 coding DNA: TGTGCCAGCAGTGAAGGGCGTCGGACAGGGGTTCTGTTCTTT.

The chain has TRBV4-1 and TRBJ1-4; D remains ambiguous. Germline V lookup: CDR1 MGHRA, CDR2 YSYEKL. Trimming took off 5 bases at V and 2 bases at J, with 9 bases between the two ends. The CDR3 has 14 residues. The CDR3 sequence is CASSKGWTNEKLFF. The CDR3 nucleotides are TGCGCCAGCAGCAAAGGGTGGACTAATGAAAAACTGTTTTTT.

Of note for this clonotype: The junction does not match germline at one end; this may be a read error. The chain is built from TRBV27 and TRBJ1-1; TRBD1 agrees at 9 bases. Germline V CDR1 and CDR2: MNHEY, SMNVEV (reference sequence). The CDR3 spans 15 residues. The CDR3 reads CASSLRQGENTEDFF. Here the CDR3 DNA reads TGTGCCAGCAGTCTAAGACAGGGGGAGAACACTGAAGATTTCTTT.

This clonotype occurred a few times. CDR3 nucleotide sequence: TGTGCCACCTCTTGGGGATTACTATACGAGCAGTACTTC. As protein: CATSWGLLYEQYF. The chain employs TRBV28 and TRBJ2-7, with no clear D. V lost 10 bases and J 4 bases, leaving 17 bases between the germline ends. CDR3 length: 13 residues. CDR1 is MDHEN, CDR2 SYDVKM, per germline.

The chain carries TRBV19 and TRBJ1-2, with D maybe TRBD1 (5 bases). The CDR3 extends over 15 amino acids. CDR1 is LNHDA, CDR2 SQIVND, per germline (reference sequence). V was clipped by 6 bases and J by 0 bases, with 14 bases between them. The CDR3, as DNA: TGTGCCAGTAGCTCGAACCCAGGGACTAACTATGGCTACACCTTC. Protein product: CASSSNPGTNYGYTF.

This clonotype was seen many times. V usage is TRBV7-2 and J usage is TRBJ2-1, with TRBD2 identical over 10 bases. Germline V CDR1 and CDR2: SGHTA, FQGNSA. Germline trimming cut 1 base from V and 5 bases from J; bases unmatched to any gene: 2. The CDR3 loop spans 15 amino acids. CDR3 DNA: TGTGCCAGCAGCTTAGGACTAGCGGGTCACAATGAGCAGTTCTTC. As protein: CASSLGLAGHNEQFF.

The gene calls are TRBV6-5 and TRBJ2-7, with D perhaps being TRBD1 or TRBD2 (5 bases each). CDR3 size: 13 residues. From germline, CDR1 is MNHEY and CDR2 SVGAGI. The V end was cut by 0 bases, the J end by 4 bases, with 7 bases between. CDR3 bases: TGTGCCAGCAGTTACTCGAGGGGTTACGAGCAGTACTTC. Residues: CASSYSRGYEQYF.

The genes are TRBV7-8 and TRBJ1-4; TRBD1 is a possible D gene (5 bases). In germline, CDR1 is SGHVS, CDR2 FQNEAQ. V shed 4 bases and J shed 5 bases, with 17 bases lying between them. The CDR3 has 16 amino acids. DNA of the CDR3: TGTGCCAGCAGCTCAGGGTGGGCCGACGGGAATGAAAAACTGTTTTTT. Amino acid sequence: CASSSGWADGNEKLFF.

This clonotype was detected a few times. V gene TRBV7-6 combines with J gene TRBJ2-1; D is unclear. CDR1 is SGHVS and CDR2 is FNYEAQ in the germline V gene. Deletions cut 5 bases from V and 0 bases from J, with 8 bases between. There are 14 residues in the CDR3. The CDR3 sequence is CASSPTYSYNEQFF. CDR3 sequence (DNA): TGTGCCAGCAGCCCTACATACTCCTACAATGAGCAGTTCTTC.

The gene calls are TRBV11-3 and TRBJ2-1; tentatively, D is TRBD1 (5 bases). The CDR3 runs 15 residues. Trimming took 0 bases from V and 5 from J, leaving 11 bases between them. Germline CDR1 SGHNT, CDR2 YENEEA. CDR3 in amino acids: CASSLDGAGNNEQFF. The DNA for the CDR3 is TGTGCCAGCAGCTTAGATGGAGCAGGGAACAATGAGCAGTTCTTC. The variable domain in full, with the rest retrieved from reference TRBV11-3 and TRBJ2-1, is EAGVVQSPRYKIIEKKQPVAFWCNPISGHNTLYWYLQNLGQGPELLIRYENEEAVDDSQLPKDRFSAERLKGVDSTLKIQPAELGDSAVYLCASSLDGAGNNEQFFGPGTRLTVL.

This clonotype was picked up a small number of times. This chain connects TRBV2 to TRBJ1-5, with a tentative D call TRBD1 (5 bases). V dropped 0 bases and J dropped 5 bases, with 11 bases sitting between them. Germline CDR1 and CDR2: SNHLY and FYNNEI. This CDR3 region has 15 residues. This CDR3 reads CASSEAAGGDQPQHF. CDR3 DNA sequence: TGTGCCAGCAGTGAAGCCGCGGGAGGGGATCAGCCCCAGCATTTT.

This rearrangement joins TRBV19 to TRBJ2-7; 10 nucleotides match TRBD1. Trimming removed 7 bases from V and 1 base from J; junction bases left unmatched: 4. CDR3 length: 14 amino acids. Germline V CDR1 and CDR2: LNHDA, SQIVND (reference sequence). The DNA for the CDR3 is TGTGCCAGTAAGGAGGACAGGGGGTCCTACGAGCAGTACTTC. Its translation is CASKEDRGSYEQYF.

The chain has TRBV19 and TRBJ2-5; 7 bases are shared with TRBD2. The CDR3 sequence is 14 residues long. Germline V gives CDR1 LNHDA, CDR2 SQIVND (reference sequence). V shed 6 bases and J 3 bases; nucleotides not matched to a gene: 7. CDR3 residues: CASRVGLAEETQYF. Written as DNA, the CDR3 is TGTGCCAGTAGAGTGGGGCTAGCGGAAGAGACCCAGTACTTC.

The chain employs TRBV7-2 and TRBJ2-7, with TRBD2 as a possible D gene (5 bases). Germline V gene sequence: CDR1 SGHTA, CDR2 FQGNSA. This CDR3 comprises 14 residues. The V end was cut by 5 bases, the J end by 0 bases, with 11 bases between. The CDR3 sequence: CASSPSDFSYEQYF. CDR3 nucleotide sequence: TGTGCCAGCAGCCCTTCGGACTTCTCCTACGAGCAGTACTTC.

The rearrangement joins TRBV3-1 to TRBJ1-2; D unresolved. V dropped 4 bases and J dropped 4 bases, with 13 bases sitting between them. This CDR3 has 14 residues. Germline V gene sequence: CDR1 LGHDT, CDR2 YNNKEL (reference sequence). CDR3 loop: CASSRGGPLYGYTF. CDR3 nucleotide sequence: TGTGCCAGCAGCCGTGGAGGACCTCTCTATGGCTACACCTTC.

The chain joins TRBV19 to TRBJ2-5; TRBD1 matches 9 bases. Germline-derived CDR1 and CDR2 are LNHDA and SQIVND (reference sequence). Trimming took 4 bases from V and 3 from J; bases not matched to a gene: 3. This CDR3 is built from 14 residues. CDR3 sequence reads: CASSSWTGEETQYF. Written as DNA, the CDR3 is TGTGCCAGTAGTAGCTGGACAGGGGAAGAGACCCAGTACTTC.

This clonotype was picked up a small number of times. The CDR3 coding sequence is TGTGCCAGCAGCCAAGATGTCCCCCGCCGGGAGGTCCGCTCGGGCACAGATACGCAGTATTTT. This sequence encodes CASSQDVPRREVRSGTDTQYF. The V gene is TRBV4-2, the J gene TRBJ2-3, with TRBD2 identical over 7 bases. CDR1 LGHNA and CDR2 YNFKEQ come from the germline V gene. V trimming: 0 bases; J trimming: 1 base; junction bases outside the gene matches: 19. This CDR3 has 21 residues.

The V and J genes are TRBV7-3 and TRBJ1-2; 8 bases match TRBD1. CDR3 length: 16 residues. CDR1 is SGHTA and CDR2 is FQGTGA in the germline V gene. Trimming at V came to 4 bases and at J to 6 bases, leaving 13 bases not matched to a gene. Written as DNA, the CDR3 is TGTGCCAGCAGCTCATTCGCCAATGACAGGGGACATGGCTACACCTTC. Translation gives CASSSFANDRGHGYTF.

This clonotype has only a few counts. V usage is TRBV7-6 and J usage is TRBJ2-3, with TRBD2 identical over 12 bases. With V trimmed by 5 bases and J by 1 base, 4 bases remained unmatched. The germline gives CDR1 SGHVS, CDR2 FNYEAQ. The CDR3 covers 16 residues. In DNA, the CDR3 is TGTGCCAGCAGCCTTCGGACTAGCGGGGGCACAGATACGCAGTATTTT. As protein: CASSLRTSGGTDTQYF.

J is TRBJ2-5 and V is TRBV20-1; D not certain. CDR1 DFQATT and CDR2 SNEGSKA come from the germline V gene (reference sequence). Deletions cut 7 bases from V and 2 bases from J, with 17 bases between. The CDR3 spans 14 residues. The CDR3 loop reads CSVPPNRKQETQYF. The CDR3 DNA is TGCAGTGTCCCCCCCAACAGAAAGCAAGAGACCCAGTACTTC.

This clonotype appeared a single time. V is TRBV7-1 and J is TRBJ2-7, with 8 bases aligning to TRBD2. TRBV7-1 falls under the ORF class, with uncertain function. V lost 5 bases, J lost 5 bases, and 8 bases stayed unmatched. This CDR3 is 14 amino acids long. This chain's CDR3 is CASSPKGLVDEQYF. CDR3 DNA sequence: TGTGCCAGCAGCCCTAAGGGACTAGTTGACGAGCAGTACTTC.

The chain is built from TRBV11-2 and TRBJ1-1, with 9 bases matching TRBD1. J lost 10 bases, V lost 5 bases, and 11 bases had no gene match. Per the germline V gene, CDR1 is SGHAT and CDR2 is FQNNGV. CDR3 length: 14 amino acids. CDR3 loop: CASSPLQGARGAFF. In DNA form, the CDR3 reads TGTGCCAGCAGCCCCTTACAGGGGGCGCGGGGAGCTTTCTTT.

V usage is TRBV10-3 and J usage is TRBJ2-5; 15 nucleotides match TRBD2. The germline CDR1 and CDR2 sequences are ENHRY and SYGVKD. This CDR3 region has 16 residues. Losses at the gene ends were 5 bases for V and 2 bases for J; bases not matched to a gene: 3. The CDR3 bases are TGTGCCATCAGTAAAGGACTAGCGGGGGGGCAAGAGACCCAGTACTTC. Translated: CAISKGLAGGQETQYF.

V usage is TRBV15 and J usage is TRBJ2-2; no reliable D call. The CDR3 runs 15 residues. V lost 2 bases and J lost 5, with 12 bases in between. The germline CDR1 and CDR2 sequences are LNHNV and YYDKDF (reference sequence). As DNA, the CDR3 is TGTGCCACCAGCAGATTTCTAGAAGGGACCGGGGAGCTGTTTTTT. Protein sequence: CATSRFLEGTGELFF.